One and the same sample provided the 17 T cell receptor beta chains below, sequenced in a study of cytomegalovirus exposure and HLA in healthy donors. PCR primers comprised 60 Vbeta and 13 Jbeta primers. Profiling relied on immunoSEQ multiplex PCR, and the TCRdb table lists in-frame clones only, not all of them. Here the sample spans about 130,000 clones, roughly 80% being singletons. Sample: PBMCs. The receptor source for this set is a man between 18 and 29 years old in good health and CMV-seropositive.

The sample holds one count of this clone. The DNA of the CDR3 is TGCGCCAGCACACAATCCGGGGGGATCGATACGCAGTATTTT. This translates into CASTQSGGIDTQYF. The chain combines TRBV5-1 with TRBJ2-3; 7 positions agree with TRBD2. The CDR3 runs 14 residues. The V gene's germline CDR1 is SGHRS and CDR2 YFSETQ. J lost 6 bases, V lost 6 bases, and 10 bases had no gene match.

This clone was seen just once. This rearrangement joins TRBV5-6 to TRBJ1-2; D possibly corresponds to TRBD1 (6 bases). Trimming shortened V by 4 bases and J by 6 bases, and 13 bases separated the two germline ends. The CDR3 runs to 13 residues. In germline, CDR1 is SGHDT, CDR2 YYEEEE. CDR3 region: CASSTLGGHGYTF. CDR3 DNA sequence: TGTGCCAGCAGCACGCTAGGGGGACATGGCTACACCTTC.

This clone was counted a few times. The chain carries TRBV6-4 and TRBJ2-1, with 10 bases fitting TRBD2. The ends lost 5 bases at V and 8 bases at J; junction bases unmatched: 6. The CDR3 length is 14 residues. The germline V gene encodes CDR1 MRHNA and CDR2 SNTAGT. This CDR3 is CASSPSGGGHEQFF. The CDR3 region has the DNA TGTGCCAGCAGTCCCAGCGGGGGGGGTCATGAGCAGTTCTTC.

The chain links TRBV7-2 to TRBJ2-4, with TRBD2 identical over 10 bases. The germline V gene encodes CDR1 SGHTA and CDR2 FQGNSA. The V gene end was trimmed by 1 base and the J gene end by 5 bases; junction bases not matched to a gene: 8. The CDR3 totals 17 residues. CDR3 sequence: CASSLDERGGLQNIQYF. CDR3 coding DNA: TGTGCCAGCAGCTTAGATGAGCGGGGGGGCCTCCAAAACATTCAGTACTTC.

The J gene is TRBJ1-1, the V gene TRBV30; D unclear. This CDR3 is 15 amino acids long. V was shortened by 3 bases and J by 5 bases, with 19 bases between the two germline ends. Germline assignment: CDR1 GTSNPN and CDR2 SVGIG (reference sequence). Here the CDR3 DNA reads TGTGCCTGGAGCGAATCGGTGCCGGTGATGACTGAAGCTTTCTTT. Protein: CAWSESVPVMTEAFF.

The CDR3 DNA is TGCGCCAGCAGCCAACAACCGGGAGCTAATGAAAAACTGTTTTTT. Amino acid sequence: CASSQQPGANEKLFF. The rearrangement links TRBV4-3 to TRBJ1-4; no clear D gene. The CDR3 extends over 15 amino acids. V was pared by 2 bases and J by 3 bases, with 10 bases between. Germline V gene data show CDR1 as LGHNA and CDR2 as YSLEER.

Remarks on this clone: Additional DNA sequences in this sample encode the identical CDR3. CDR3 in amino acids: CASSGRQGKETQYF. CDR3 DNA sequence: TGTGCCAGCAGCGGTAGACAGGGAAAGGAGACCCAGTACTTC. This rearrangement joins TRBV2 to TRBJ2-5; 7 positions agree with TRBD1. Trimming took 6 bases from V and 5 from J; bases not matched to a gene: 9. Germline V gene sequence: CDR1 SNHLY, CDR2 FYNNEI. CDR3 length: 14 residues.

The rearrangement links TRBV5-1 to TRBJ1-1, with 7 bases matching TRBD1. The germline V gene encodes CDR1 SGHRS and CDR2 YFSETQ. The CDR3 loop spans 13 amino acids. V was pared by 5 bases and J by 1 base, with 2 bases of the junction left unmatched. DNA of the CDR3: TGCGCCAGCAGGCAGGGGGGGAACACTGAAGCTTTCTTT. This codes for CASRQGGNTEAFF.

The rearrangement uses TRBV5-5 and TRBJ2-7; TRBD2 agrees at 7 bases. Germline CDR1 is SGHKS and CDR2 is YYEKEE (reference sequence). This CDR3 comprises 18 residues. The V segment lost 2 bases and the J segment 3 bases; nucleotides outside the gene matches: 17. The CDR3: CASSFGGGTYGRVYEQYF. The CDR3, as DNA: TGTGCCAGCAGCTTTGGGGGGGGTACTTACGGTCGGGTCTACGAGCAGTACTTC.

This chain uses TRBV30 with TRBJ1-2, with 7 bases identical to TRBD1. Germline assignment: CDR1 GTSNPN and CDR2 SVGIG (reference sequence). The CDR3 contains 13 residues. V lost 0 bases, J lost 4 bases, and 2 bases stayed unmatched. The CDR3 nucleotides read TGTGCCTGGAGTGTAGCAGGGGGCTATGGCTACACCTTC. This translates into CAWSVAGGYGYTF.

The chain joins TRBV2 to TRBJ2-3; no reliable D call. This CDR3 is built from 13 residues. Per germline, CDR1 SNHLY and CDR2 FYNNEI. V lost 5 bases and J 6 bases, leaving 12 bases between the germline ends. The CDR3 region has the DNA TGTGCCAGCAGTCTATCCGAATCCGATACGCAGTATTTT. It encodes CASSLSESDTQYF.

The chain has TRBV4-2 and TRBJ1-2, with 8 bases lining up with TRBD1. Germline loops: CDR1 LGHNA, CDR2 YNFKEQ. Unmatched junction bases numbered 17, after V lost 3 bases and J lost 8 bases. The CDR3 is made up of 17 amino acids. CDR3 in DNA: TGTGCCAGCAGCCACCGGCGACAGGGGCCTATGTCGGAGGGCTACACCTTC. Translation gives CASSHRRQGPMSEGYTF.

The genes are TRBV4-2 and TRBJ1-1; TRBD1 is a possible D gene (5 bases). This CDR3 has 14 residues. Per germline, CDR1 LGHNA and CDR2 YNFKEQ. The germline V and J ends were trimmed by 0 bases and 9 bases, with 14 bases remaining between them. The CDR3 loop reads CASSQELRAGKAFF. CDR3 bases: TGTGCCAGCAGCCAAGAACTTAGGGCAGGGAAAGCTTTCTTT.

CDR3 sequence: CATSPPLAGGYEQYF. CDR3 coding DNA: TGTGCCACCAGTCCTCCCCTAGCGGGAGGTTACGAGCAGTACTTC. The chain combines TRBV15 with TRBJ2-7; 11 bases map to TRBD2. V was pared by 6 bases and J by 4 bases, with 8 bases of the junction left unmatched. This CDR3 comprises 15 residues. Germline assignment: CDR1 LNHNV and CDR2 YYDKDF (reference sequence).

This rearrangement joins TRBV19 to TRBJ1-1; perhaps TRBD1 as D (6 bases). Per germline, CDR1 LNHDA and CDR2 SQIVND (reference sequence). The CDR3 runs 14 residues. Trimming left V 9 bases short and J 0 bases short, with 14 bases between. This CDR3 is CASRKDRMNTEAFF. The CDR3 coding sequence is TGTGCCAGCCGTAAGGACAGAATGAACACTGAAGCTTTCTTT.

Only one count was recorded for this clone. J is TRBJ2-1 and V is TRBV7-2; D is perhaps TRBD2 (6 bases). CDR1 and CDR2 from the germline V gene are SGHTA and FQGNSA. The CDR3 contains 15 residues. With 0 bases removed from V and 2 bases from J, the gap between germline ends came to 8 bases. This chain's CDR3 is CASSLASGTYNEQFF. The CDR3 DNA is TGTGCCAGCAGCTTAGCTAGCGGTACCTACAATGAGCAGTTCTTC.

The count of this clone is one. V and J are TRBV19 and TRBJ1-2; the match to TRBD1 covers 7 bases. Germline V lookup: CDR1 LNHDA, CDR2 SQIVND (reference sequence). This CDR3 has 14 amino acids. V trimming: 6 bases; J trimming: 4 bases; junction bases outside the gene matches: 8. CDR3 sequence: CASSLARDSYGYTF. CDR3 DNA: TGTGCCAGTAGCTTAGCCCGGGACAGCTATGGCTACACCTTC.